A selection of T cell receptor beta chains follows, all from one sample in a study of blood T cell repertoires in COVID-19. Sequencing used immunoSEQ multiplex PCR; TCRdb keeps in-frame clones, though not all of them. The data contain around 110,000 clones, 80% of them singletons. The material sequenced was peripheral blood. These TCRs come from a man aged 60-69 years with active or convalescent COVID-19. The CDR3 runs from the conserved cysteine through the conserved F or W. The D gene is left open where the match is weak. Not all rows give a size; the values are once, few, many and, for expanded clones, a class.

V gene: TRBV6-2/TRBV6-3
J gene: TRBJ1-2
clone size: -
D gene: TRBD1
CDR3 protein: CASSDRVTWGYGYTF
CDR3 DNA: TGTGCCAGCAGTGACAGGGTAACGTGGGGCTATGGCTACACCTTC

V gene: TRBV27
J gene: TRBJ1-2
clone size: -
D gene: -
CDR3 protein: CASSLRAGTYGYTF
CDR3 DNA: TGTGCCAGCAGTTTAAGGGCGGGGACCTATGGCTACACCTTC

V gene: TRBV12-3/TRBV12-4
J gene: TRBJ1-1
clone size: -
D gene: -
CDR3 protein: CASSLKEDTEAFF
CDR3 DNA: TGTGCCAGCAGTTTAAAGGAGGACACTGAAGCTTTCTTT

V gene: TRBV24-1
J gene: TRBJ2-5
clone size: -
D gene: -
CDR3 protein: CATSEGARETQYF
CDR3 DNA: TGTGCCACCAGTGAGGGGGCGAGAGAGACCCAGTACTTC

V gene: TRBV10-3
J gene: TRBJ2-1
clone size: -
D gene: TRBD2
CDR3 protein: CAISEGAGIGLNEQFF
CDR3 DNA: TGTGCCATCAGTGAAGGAGCGGGAATAGGTCTCAATGAGCAGTTCTTC

V gene: TRBV9
J gene: TRBJ2-3
clone size: -
D gene: -
CDR3 protein: CASSVGGTPSTDTQYF
CDR3 DNA: TGTGCCAGCAGCGTAGGAGGGACACCTAGCACAGATACGCAGTATTTT

V gene: TRBV9
J gene: TRBJ1-1
clone size: -
D gene: -
CDR3 protein: CASSVLPDTEAFF
CDR3 DNA: TGTGCCAGCAGCGTACTCCCCGACACTGAAGCTTTCTTT

V gene: TRBV12-3/TRBV12-4
J gene: TRBJ1-1
clone size: -
D gene: -
CDR3 protein: CASSSRPTGAFF
CDR3 DNA: TGTGCCAGCAGTTCCCGACCAACGGGAGCTTTCTTT

V gene: TRBV28
J gene: TRBJ2-3
clone size: -
D gene: TRBD1
CDR3 protein: CASRIPGTGRVLGTQYF
CDR3 DNA: TGTGCCAGCAGAATACCCGGGACAGGGAGGGTTTTAGGTACGCAGTATTTT

V gene: TRBV18
J gene: TRBJ2-7
clone size: -
D gene: TRBD1
CDR3 protein: CASADRGLYEQYF
CDR3 DNA: TGTGCCAGCGCGGACAGGGGGCTCTACGAGCAGTACTTC

V gene: TRBV28
J gene: TRBJ2-7
clone size: -
D gene: TRBD2
CDR3 protein: CASSLRAGAHSYEQYF
CDR3 DNA: TGTGCCAGCAGTTTACGGGCGGGAGCCCACTCCTACGAGCAGTACTTC

V gene: TRBV19
J gene: TRBJ2-1
clone size: -
D gene: -
CDR3 protein: CASSIDKTVLTYNEQFF
CDR3 DNA: TGTGCCAGTAGTATAGATAAGACAGTTCTTACCTACAATGAGCAGTTCTTC

V gene: TRBV27
J gene: TRBJ1-3
clone size: -
D gene: -
CDR3 protein: CASSLSDISGNTIYF
CDR3 DNA: TGTGCCAGCAGTTTATCCGACATCTCTGGAAACACCATATATTTT

V gene: TRBV5-1
J gene: TRBJ2-1
clone size: -
D gene: TRBD2
CDR3 protein: CASSPRTSSYNEQFF
CDR3 DNA: TGCGCCAGCAGCCCCCGGACTAGCTCCTACAATGAGCAGTTCTTC

V gene: TRBV19
J gene: TRBJ2-7
clone size: -
D gene: TRBD1
CDR3 protein: CASSTPGQGPEQYF
CDR3 DNA: TGTGCCAGTAGTACCCCGGGACAGGGGCCCGAGCAGTACTTC

V gene: TRBV6-5
J gene: TRBJ1-2
clone size: -
D gene: -
CDR3 protein: CASSTLEATYGYTF
CDR3 DNA: TGTGCCAGCAGCACCCTCGAGGCGACCTATGGCTACACCTTC

V gene: TRBV15
J gene: TRBJ1-4
clone size: once
D gene: -
CDR3 protein: CATSRAGRRNEKLFF
CDR3 DNA: TGTGCCACCAGCAGGGCGGGACGGAGAAATGAAAAACTGTTTTTT

V gene: TRBV11-2
J gene: TRBJ2-6
clone size: -
D gene: TRBD1
CDR3 protein: CASSLGTTGNGANVLTF
CDR3 DNA: TGTGCCAGCAGCTTAGGGACGACAGGGAACGGGGCCAACGTCCTGACTTTC

V gene: TRBV28
J gene: TRBJ2-5
clone size: -
D gene: TRBD1
CDR3 protein: CASRYTTGPVETQYF
CDR3 DNA: TGTGCCAGCAGATACACGACAGGGCCGGTTGAGACCCAGTACTTC

V gene: TRBV5-1
J gene: TRBJ2-7
clone size: once
D gene: TRBD2
CDR3 protein: CASSFGLAGESYEQYF
CDR3 DNA: TGCGCCAGCAGCTTCGGACTAGCGGGAGAGAGCTACGAGCAGTACTTC